What follows are 26 T cell receptor beta chains derived from one specimen sequenced in a study of cytomegalovirus exposure and HLA in healthy donors. The PCR ran on 60 Vbeta and 13 Jbeta primers. Libraries were prepared by immunoSEQ multiplex PCR; TCRdb keeps only in-frame clonotypes and omits some of them. The data contain some 66,000 clones, about 82% of them singletons. Sequenced sample: PBMCs. Receptors were obtained from a woman in her thirties in good health and CMV-seronegative.

V usage is TRBV18 and J usage is TRBJ1-3; D not resolved. Per the germline V gene, CDR1 is KGHSH and CDR2 is LQKENI. V was shortened by 2 bases and J by 0 bases, with 5 bases between the two germline ends. CDR3 size: 14 residues. The CDR3 DNA is TGTGCCAGCTCACCAGAGGCCTCTGGAAACACCATATATTTT. It translates to CASSPEASGNTIYF.

The chain links TRBV13 to TRBJ1-2; TRBD1 matches 7 bases. This CDR3 is 13 amino acids long. V shed 5 bases and J 8 bases; nucleotides not matched to a gene: 8. CDR1 is PRHDT, CDR2 FYEKMQ, per germline (reference sequence). The CDR3 protein is CASSVLDRDGYTF. CDR3 DNA: TGTGCCAGCAGCGTCCTCGACAGGGACGGCTACACCTTC.

The table lists this clone with a few counts. The CDR3, as DNA: TGCGCCAGCAGCGTAGGGCACAGGGGTCCCTCCTACGAGCAGTACTTC. Residues: CASSVGHRGPSYEQYF. V usage is TRBV5-1 and J usage is TRBJ2-7; 7 nucleotides agree with TRBD1. The CDR3 consists of 16 residues. Germline-derived CDR1 and CDR2 are SGHRS and YFSETQ. The J segment lost 0 bases and the V segment lost 4 bases, leaving 10 bases of the junction unmatched.

The chain links TRBV4-1 to TRBJ2-7; D is unresolved. Trimming shortened V by 0 bases and J by 7 bases, and 16 bases separated the two germline ends. This CDR3 has 15 residues. Looked up from germline, CDR1 is MGHRA and CDR2 is YSYEKL. CDR3 nucleotide sequence: TGCGCCAGCAGCCAAGATACCGCTAACCCCTTGGAGCAGTACTTC. Amino acids: CASSQDTANPLEQYF.

The chain couples TRBV29-1 to TRBJ1-1, with D perhaps matching TRBD1 (5 bases). The CDR3 length is 15 residues. V was shortened by 6 bases and J by 0 bases, with 17 bases between the two germline ends. Per germline, CDR1 SQVTM and CDR2 ANQGSEA. The CDR3 reads CSVGGFRVVNTEAFF. The CDR3 DNA reads as TGCAGCGTGGGGGGTTTCAGGGTGGTGAACACTGAAGCTTTCTTT.

The CDR3 reads CASAQTANTGELFF. The DNA of the CDR3 is TGTGCCAGTGCCCAGACAGCTAATACCGGGGAGCTGTTTTTT. V gene TRBV19 combines with J gene TRBJ2-2; D perhaps matches TRBD1 (5 bases). Germline lookup yields CDR1 LNHDA and CDR2 SQIVND (reference sequence). The CDR3 contains 14 residues. Trimming took 8 bases from V and 5 from J, leaving 15 bases between them.

This clone was seen once. The V and J genes are TRBV2 and TRBJ1-2; D is unresolved. CDR1 is SNHLY and CDR2 is FYNNEI in the germline V gene. Trimming left V 7 bases short and J 5 bases short, with 20 bases between. The CDR3 has 15 residues. CDR3 protein: CASIARPEGFYGYTF. The CDR3 DNA reads TGTGCCAGCATAGCACGGCCAGAGGGATTTTATGGCTACACCTTC.

The rearrangement joins TRBV5-4 to TRBJ2-1, with 12 bases matching TRBD2. V was pared by 4 bases and J by 10 bases, with 9 bases of the junction left unmatched. Germline V gene data show CDR1 as SGHNT and CDR2 as YYREEE (reference sequence). This CDR3 has 15 residues. The CDR3 protein is CASSGQLAGGQEQFF. In DNA form, the CDR3 reads TGTGCCAGCAGCGGACAGCTAGCGGGGGGGCAAGAGCAGTTCTTC. Full variable domain (outside the CDR3, taken from reference TRBV5-4 and TRBJ2-1): ETGVTQSPTHLIKTRGQQVTLRCSSQSGHNTVSWYQQALGQGPQFIFQYYREEENGRGNFPPRFSGLQFPNYSSELNVNALELDDSALYLCASSGQLAGGQEQFFGPGTRLTVL.

The J gene is TRBJ1-1, the V gene TRBV11-2; weak D call: TRBD1 (6 bases). Germline lookup yields CDR1 SGHAT and CDR2 FQNNGV. The CDR3 is 13 residues long. V lost 2 bases and J lost 5, with 9 bases in between. The CDR3 loop reads CASSLSRGTEAFF. The CDR3 DNA reads as TGTGCCAGCAGCTTATCTAGGGGGACTGAAGCTTTCTTT.

V gene TRBV21-1 combines with J gene TRBJ1-5; the table's D call, TRBD1, was not checked against the DNA. TRBV21-1 is marked as a pseudogene. This CDR3 is built from 14 residues. The CDR3 DNA sequence: TGTGCCAGCAGCAAAGGGGACAGACATCAGCCCCAGCATTTT. This translates into CASSKGDRHQPQHF.

The chain uses TRBV9 and TRBJ1-6; the D gene is possibly TRBD1 (6 bases). CDR1 and CDR2 (germline): SGDLS, YYNGEE. Trimming took off 4 bases at V and 7 bases at J, with 15 bases between the two ends. This CDR3 contains 15 residues. The CDR3 DNA sequence: TGTGCCAGCAGCCCCCAAGGGGGGGGGAATTCACCCCTCCACTTT. It codes for CASSPQGGGNSPLHF. The full variable domain, in which reference TRBV9 and TRBJ1-6 provide the parts outside the CDR3, is DSGVTQTPKHLITATGQRVTLRCSPRSGDLSVYWYQQSLDQGLQFLIQYYNGEERAKGNILERFSAQQFPDLHSELNLSSLELGDSALYFCASSPQGGGNSPLHFGNGTRLTVT.

This clone was seen just once. The V call is TRBV5-1, the J call TRBJ1-4; 8 bases match TRBD1. This CDR3 contains 15 residues. Germline loops: CDR1 SGHRS, CDR2 YFSETQ. Trimming at V came to 4 bases and at J to 4 bases, leaving 6 bases not matched to a gene. The CDR3 loop reads CASSHRDRINEKLFF. CDR3 bases: TGCGCCAGCAGCCACCGGGACAGGATTAATGAAAAACTGTTTTTT.

The genes are TRBV2 and TRBJ1-1; D is undetermined. Trimming cost V 6 bases and J 1 base, with 12 bases left between them. This CDR3 has 14 residues. Looked up from germline, CDR1 is SNHLY and CDR2 is FYNNEI. The CDR3 nucleotides read TGTGCCAGCAGACAGCTACAAGCGAACACTGAAGCTTTCTTT. Amino acids: CASRQLQANTEAFF.

The rearrangement links TRBV6-5 to TRBJ2-7; 10 nucleotides match TRBD2. The CDR3 totals 15 residues. J was trimmed by 7 bases and V by 7 bases; bases with no gene match: 13. Germline CDR1 and CDR2: MNHEY and SVGAGI. CDR3 DNA: TGTGCCAGCACCAGAGCTAGCGGGGGCGCGGGTGAGCAGTACTTC. This codes for CASTRASGGAGEQYF.

This clone was seen just once. The chain recombines TRBV2 with TRBJ1-2, with D uncertain. CDR3 size: 14 residues. Trimming removed 0 bases from V and 6 bases from J, with 11 bases in between. CDR1 is SNHLY, CDR2 FYNNEI, per germline. In DNA form, the CDR3 reads TGTGCCAGCAGTGAAGCGCCAATGAGAGATGGCTACACCTTC. Residues: CASSEAPMRDGYTF.

V is TRBV7-2 and J is TRBJ2-7; 9 bases align to TRBD1. V dropped 1 base and J dropped 4; count of bases not matched to a gene: 8. This CDR3 has 16 residues. Per the germline V gene, CDR1 is SGHTA and CDR2 is FQGNSA. CDR3 residues: CASSLVPQGATYEQYF. CDR3 in DNA: TGTGCCAGCAGCTTAGTCCCACAGGGGGCTACTTACGAGCAGTACTTC.

This clone has a single count. V is TRBV7-2 and J is TRBJ1-4; D gene ambiguous. Trimming took 3 bases from V and 0 from J, leaving 11 bases between them. Looked up from germline, CDR1 is SGHTA and CDR2 is FQGNSA. The CDR3 spans 16 residues. This chain's CDR3 is CASSLVGVSTNEKLFF. The CDR3 DNA sequence: TGTGCCAGCAGCTTGGTCGGGGTTTCAACTAATGAAAAACTGTTTTTT. Full variable domain (missing parts from reference TRBV7-2 and TRBJ1-4): GAGVSQSPSNKVTEKGKDVELRCDPISGHTALYWYRQSLGQGLEFLIYFQGNSAPDKSGLPSDRFSAERTGGSVSTLTIQRTQQEDSAVYLCASSLVGVSTNEKLFFGSGTQLSVL.

The chain recombines TRBV29-1 with TRBJ2-1, with D tentatively TRBD1 (6 bases). V dropped 3 bases and J dropped 1 base, with 7 bases sitting between them. Germline assignment: CDR1 SQVTM and CDR2 ANQGSEA. This CDR3 is built from 13 residues. Here the CDR3 DNA reads TGCAGCGTTGACAGGGGATCCTACAATGAGCAGTTCTTC. Amino acid sequence: CSVDRGSYNEQFF.

The chain employs TRBV29-1 and TRBJ2-7; TRBD1 might be the D (6 bases). Trimming removed 6 bases at V and 3 bases at J, with 12 bases between. This CDR3 spans 12 amino acids. The germline V gene has CDR1 SQVTM and CDR2 ANQGSEA. CDR3 loop: CSVGQGGYEQYF. The CDR3 nucleotides are TGCAGCGTGGGACAAGGAGGCTACGAGCAGTACTTC.

The chain recombines TRBV5-5 with TRBJ2-3; TRBD1 aligns across 8 bases. V trimming: 0 bases; J trimming: 1 base; junction bases outside the gene matches: 4. The CDR3 totals 16 residues. CDR1 is SGHKS, CDR2 YYEKEE, per germline (reference sequence). The CDR3 is CASSLGGQAGTDTQYF. CDR3 DNA: TGTGCCAGCAGCTTGGGGGGACAGGCCGGCACAGATACGCAGTATTTT. Variable domain in full (rest from reference TRBV5-5 and TRBJ2-3): DAGVTQSPTHLIKTRGQQVTLRCSPISGHKSVSWYQQVLGQGPQFIFQYYEKEERGRGNFPDRFSARQFPNYSSELNVNALLLGDSALYLCASSLGGQAGTDTQYFGPGTRLTVL.

The chain combines TRBV4-3 with TRBJ1-1; D not resolved. Per the germline V gene, CDR1 is LGHNA and CDR2 is YSLEER. V lost 4 bases and J lost 7, with 19 bases in between. CDR3 size: 15 residues. This chain's CDR3 is CASSPPGRRNDEAFF. The CDR3 DNA follows: TGCGCCAGCAGCCCCCCCGGCAGGCGAAATGATGAAGCTTTCTTT.

This clone was detected once. The chain employs TRBV5-1 and TRBJ1-4; D gene unclear. Per the germline V gene, CDR1 is SGHRS and CDR2 is YFSETQ. CDR3 size: 15 residues. Trimming stripped 4 bases from V and 11 bases from J, with 21 bases between. The DNA of the CDR3 is TGCGCCAGCAGCGGAGGGATGGGTGAAATGGGGAAACTGTTTTTT. Translation gives CASSGGMGEMGKLFF.

The genes are TRBV7-6 and TRBJ1-1; D possibly corresponds to TRBD1 (6 bases). The CDR3 has 13 amino acids. V was shortened by 5 bases and J by 1 base, with 8 bases between the two germline ends. The germline V gene encodes CDR1 SGHVS and CDR2 FNYEAQ. The CDR3 here is CASSPTGNTEAFF. The CDR3 DNA reads TGTGCCAGCAGCCCGACAGGGAACACTGAAGCTTTCTTT.

This chain connects TRBV29-1 to TRBJ2-7, with TRBD2 matching 11 bases. CDR3 length: 13 amino acids. CDR1 is SQVTM and CDR2 is ANQGSEA in the germline V gene. Trimming took 4 bases from V and 3 from J; bases not matched to a gene: 2. CDR3 protein: CSVGGLAGYEQYF. CDR3 bases: TGCAGCGTTGGAGGACTAGCGGGCTACGAGCAGTACTTC.

This clone appeared once. The gene calls are TRBV29-1 and TRBJ2-5, with 8 bases lining up with TRBD2. The CDR3 covers 16 residues. Germline values: CDR1 SQVTM, CDR2 ANQGSEA. V was clipped by 0 bases and J by 6 bases; unmatched bases: 12. The CDR3 spells CSVEDLYRGGGKTQYF. CDR3 sequence (DNA): TGCAGCGTTGAAGATCTTTACCGTGGCGGGGGGAAGACCCAGTACTTC.

The chain uses TRBV29-1 and TRBJ2-5; D might be TRBD1 (6 bases). Germline-derived CDR1 and CDR2 are SQVTM and ANQGSEA. V lost 8 bases to trimming and J lost 5 bases, with 18 bases between them. The CDR3 spans 13 residues. The CDR3 DNA follows: TGCAGCACCCGGGACACGGGTACGGAGACCCAGTACTTC. Residues: CSTRDTGTETQYF.